The 10 T cell receptor beta chains given below trace back to one sample, sequenced in a study of CD8 T cells in ankylosing spondylitis. TCRdb re-called the 5' RACE reads with MiXCR, one entry per CDR3 protein. The sample lists some 200,000 distinct CDR3 sequences, 9.5% to 15% seen once, with about 15% in the top ten. The source material was blood, either unsorted or a sorted T cell fraction (not recorded which). The origin of the receptors is a male donor with ankylosing spondylitis or in good health (not recorded which).

Comments on this clonotype: Mismatch with germline at one junction end may stem from a read error. The V call is TRBV3-1, the J call TRBJ2-3; 13 bases fit TRBD2. Germline values: CDR1 LGHDT, CDR2 YNNKEL (reference sequence). CDR3 length equals 16 residues. The CDR3 DNA is TGTGCCAGCAGCCCCTCGACTAGCGGGGGGCCGGATACGCAGTCTTTT. Protein product: CASSPSTSGGPDTQSF.

This clonotype has only a few counts. V is TRBV27 and J is TRBJ1-1; weak D call: TRBD1 (5 bases). Trimming left V 2 bases short and J 5 bases short, with 15 bases between. Germline V gives CDR1 MNHEY, CDR2 SMNVEV (reference sequence). CDR3 length equals 15 residues. The CDR3 sequence is CASSLAGGGFTEAFF. In DNA, the CDR3 is TGTGCCAGCAGTTTAGCCGGGGGAGGGTTTACTGAAGCTTTCTTT.

This clonotype has a handful of counts. V is TRBV9 and J is TRBJ1-3; D is perhaps TRBD1 (6 bases). CDR1 SGDLS and CDR2 YYNGEE come from the germline V gene. V lost 0 bases and J lost 6, with 13 bases in between. The CDR3 runs 15 residues. CDR3 nucleotides: TGTGCCAGCAGCGTAGATGGGGGACATGCAAACACCATATATTTT. The encoded protein is CASSVDGGHANTIYF.

This clonotype occurred a few times. The rearrangement uses TRBV2 and TRBJ2-1; D gene ambiguous. The CDR3 is 15 amino acids. Germline V gene lookup returns CDR1 SNHLY and CDR2 FYNNEI. The V gene lost 3 bases and the J gene lost 0 bases, with 9 bases spanning the gap. Here the CDR3 DNA reads TGTGCCAGCAGTGACGTAGGCGTCTCCTACAATGAGCAGTTCTTC. It translates to CASSDVGVSYNEQFF. The full variable domain, completed using reference TRBV2 and TRBJ2-1, is EPEVTQTPSHQVTQMGQEVILRCVPISNHLYFYWYRQILGQKVEFLVSFYNNEISEKSEIFDDQFSVERPDGSNFTLKIRSTKLEDSAMYFCASSDVGVSYNEQFFGPGTRLTVL.

This clonotype showed up just a few times. The chain employs TRBV2 and TRBJ2-1; 7 bases map to TRBD2. Looked up from germline, CDR1 is SNHLY and CDR2 is FYNNEI. Losses at the gene ends were 1 base for V and 2 bases for J; bases not matched to a gene: 2. The CDR3 has 15 residues. The CDR3 coding sequence is TGTGCCAGCAGTGAAGAGAGCGGGGCCTACAATGAGCAGTTCTTC. Protein: CASSEESGAYNEQFF.

The V and J genes are TRBV24-1 and TRBJ2-3; D is uncertain. V shed 3 bases and J shed 0 bases, with 3 bases lying between them. CDR1 is KGHDR, CDR2 SFDVKD, per germline. The CDR3 spans 13 residues. The CDR3 region is CATSDGSTDTQYF. The CDR3, as DNA: TGTGCCACCAGTGATGGGAGCACAGATACGCAGTATTTT.

This clonotype has only a few counts. The genes are TRBV27 and TRBJ1-1; TRBD1 aligns across 9 bases. Germline V gene data show CDR1 as MNHEY and CDR2 as SMNVEV (reference sequence). Trimming took 6 bases from V and 1 from J; bases not matched to a gene: 6. The CDR3 contains 15 residues. CDR3 region: CASRSDRGENTEAFF. CDR3 nucleotides: TGTGCCAGCAGGTCGGACAGGGGTGAGAACACTGAAGCTTTCTTT.

V gene TRBV2 combines with J gene TRBJ2-1; D may be TRBD1 (6 bases). V was clipped by 3 bases and J by 3 bases, with 6 bases between them. Germline CDR1 SNHLY, CDR2 FYNNEI. The CDR3 sequence is 13 residues long. The CDR3 loop reads CASSDRGYNEQFF. CDR3 coding DNA: TGTGCCAGCAGTGACAGGGGCTACAATGAGCAGTTCTTC. Complete variable domain (other parts from reference TRBV2 and TRBJ2-1): EPEVTQTPSHQVTQMGQEVILRCVPISNHLYFYWYRQILGQKVEFLVSFYNNEISEKSEIFDDQFSVERPDGSNFTLKIRSTKLEDSAMYFCASSDRGYNEQFFGPGTRLTVL.

The gene calls are TRBV6-5 and TRBJ2-3, with TRBD2 as a possible D gene (6 bases). Germline lookup yields CDR1 MNHEY and CDR2 SVGAGI. Trimming took off 5 bases at V and 3 bases at J, with 12 bases between the two ends. The CDR3 is 14 amino acids. CDR3 sequence: CASSHGSPTDTQYF. CDR3 in DNA: TGTGCCAGCAGTCACGGGAGCCCAACAGATACGCAGTATTTT.

A few counts support this clonotype. This chain joins TRBV12-3 or TRBV12-4 and TRBJ2-5; D gene unclear. V lost 7 bases, J lost 4 bases, and 16 bases lay in between. CDR3 length equals 14 residues. The CDR3 DNA sequence: TGTGCCAGCACCTCTGCAGCAGGCAGAGAGACCCAGTACTTC. Translation: CASTSAAGRETQYF.